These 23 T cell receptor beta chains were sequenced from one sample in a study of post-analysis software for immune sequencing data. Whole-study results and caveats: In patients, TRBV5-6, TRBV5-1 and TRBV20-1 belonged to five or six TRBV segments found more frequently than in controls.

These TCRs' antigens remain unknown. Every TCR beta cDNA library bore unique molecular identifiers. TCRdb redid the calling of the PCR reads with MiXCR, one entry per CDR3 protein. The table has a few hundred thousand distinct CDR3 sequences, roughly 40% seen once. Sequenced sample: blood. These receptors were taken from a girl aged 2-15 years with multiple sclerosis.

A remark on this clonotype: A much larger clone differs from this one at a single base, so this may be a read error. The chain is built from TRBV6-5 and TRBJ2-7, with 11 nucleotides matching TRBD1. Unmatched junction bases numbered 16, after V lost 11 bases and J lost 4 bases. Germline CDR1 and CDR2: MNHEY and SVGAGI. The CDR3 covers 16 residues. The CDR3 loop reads CAGKRTGGASFYEQYF. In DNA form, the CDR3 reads TGTGCCGGCAAACGGACAGGGGGCGCTTCGTTTTACGAGCAGTACTTC.

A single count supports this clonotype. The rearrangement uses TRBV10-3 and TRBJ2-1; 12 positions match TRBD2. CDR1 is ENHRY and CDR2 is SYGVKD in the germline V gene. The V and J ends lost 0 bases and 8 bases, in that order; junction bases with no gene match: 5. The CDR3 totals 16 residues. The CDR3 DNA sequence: TGTGCCATCAGTGAGTCGTCCCTAGCGGGGGGGGATGAGCAGTTCTTC. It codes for CAISESSLAGGDEQFF.

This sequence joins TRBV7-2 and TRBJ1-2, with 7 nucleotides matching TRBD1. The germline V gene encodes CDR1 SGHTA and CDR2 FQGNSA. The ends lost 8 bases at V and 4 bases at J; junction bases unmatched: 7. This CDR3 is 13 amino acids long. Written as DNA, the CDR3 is TGTGCCAGCTTGCAACAGGGGATCTATGGCTACACCTTC. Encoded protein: CASLQQGIYGYTF.

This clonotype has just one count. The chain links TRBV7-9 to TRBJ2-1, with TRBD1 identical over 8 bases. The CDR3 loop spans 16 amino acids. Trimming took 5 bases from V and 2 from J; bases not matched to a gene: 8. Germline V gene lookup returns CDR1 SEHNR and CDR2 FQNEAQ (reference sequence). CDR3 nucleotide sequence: TGTGCCAGCAGCCCCCGACAGGGGTTTACCTACAATGAGCAGTTCTTC. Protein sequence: CASSPRQGFTYNEQFF.

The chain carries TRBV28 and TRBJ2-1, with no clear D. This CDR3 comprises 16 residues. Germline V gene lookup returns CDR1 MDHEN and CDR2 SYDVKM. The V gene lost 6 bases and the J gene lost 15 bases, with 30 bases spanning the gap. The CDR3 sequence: CASSRTTAAGDPIRFF. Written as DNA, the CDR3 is TGTGCCAGCAGCAGGACGACGGCGGCCGGCGACCCGATTAGGTTCTTC.

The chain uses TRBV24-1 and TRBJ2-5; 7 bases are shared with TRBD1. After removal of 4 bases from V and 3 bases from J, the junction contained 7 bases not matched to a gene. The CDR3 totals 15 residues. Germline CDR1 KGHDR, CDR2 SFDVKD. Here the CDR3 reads CATSDPDRAEETQYF. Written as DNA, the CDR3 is TGTGCCACCAGTGACCCTGACAGGGCCGAAGAGACCCAGTACTTC.

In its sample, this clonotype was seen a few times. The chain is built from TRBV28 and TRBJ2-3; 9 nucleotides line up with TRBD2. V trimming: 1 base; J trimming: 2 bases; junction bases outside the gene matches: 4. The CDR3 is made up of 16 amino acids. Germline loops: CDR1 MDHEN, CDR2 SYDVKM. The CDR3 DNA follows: TGTGCCAGCAGTTTATCGGCGGGAGGGACCACAGATACGCAGTATTTT. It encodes CASSLSAGGTTDTQYF.

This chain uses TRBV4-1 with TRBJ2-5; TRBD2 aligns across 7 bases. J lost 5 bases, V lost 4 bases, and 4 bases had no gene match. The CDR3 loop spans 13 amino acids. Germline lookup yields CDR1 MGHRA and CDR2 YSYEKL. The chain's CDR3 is CASSLGLWETQYF. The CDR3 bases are TGCGCCAGCAGCCTGGGACTATGGGAGACCCAGTACTTC.

CDR3 sequence: CASSSTASTDTQYF. The DNA for the CDR3 is TGCGCCAGCAGCTCCACAGCTAGCACAGATACGCAGTATTTT. This rearrangement joins TRBV5-1 to TRBJ2-3; D gene uncertain. Germline V gene data show CDR1 as SGHRS and CDR2 as YFSETQ. V was pared by 3 bases and J by 0 bases, with 8 bases between. This CDR3 is 14 amino acids long.

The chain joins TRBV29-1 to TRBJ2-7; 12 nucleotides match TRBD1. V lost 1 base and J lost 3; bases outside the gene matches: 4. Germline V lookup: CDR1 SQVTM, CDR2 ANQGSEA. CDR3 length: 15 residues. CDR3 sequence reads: CSVEGGTGGGYEQYF. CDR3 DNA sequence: TGCAGCGTTGAAGGGGGGACAGGGGGCGGCTACGAGCAGTACTTC.

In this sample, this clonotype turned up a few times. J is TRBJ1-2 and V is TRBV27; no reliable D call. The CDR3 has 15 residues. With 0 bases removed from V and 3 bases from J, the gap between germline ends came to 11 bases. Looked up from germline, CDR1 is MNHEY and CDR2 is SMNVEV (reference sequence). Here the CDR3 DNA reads TGTGCCAGCAGTTTATCCGCCCAAAGGCACTATGGCTACACCTTC. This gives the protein CASSLSAQRHYGYTF.

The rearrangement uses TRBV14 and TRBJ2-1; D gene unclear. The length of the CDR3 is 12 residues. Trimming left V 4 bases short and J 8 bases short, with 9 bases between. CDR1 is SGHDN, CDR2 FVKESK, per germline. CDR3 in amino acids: CASSPNPHEQFF. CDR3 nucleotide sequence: TGTGCCAGCAGCCCCAACCCCCATGAGCAGTTCTTC.

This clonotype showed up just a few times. CDR3 sequence: CASSVVPSTTIYEQYF. CDR3 sequence (DNA): TGTGCCAGCAGCGTAGTACCCTCGACAACTATCTACGAGCAGTACTTC. V usage is TRBV9 and J usage is TRBJ2-7; no clear D. Germline values: CDR1 SGDLS, CDR2 YYNGEE. The CDR3 length is 16 residues. V lost 0 bases and J 3 bases, leaving 16 bases between the germline ends. The full variable domain, with the rest looked up from reference TRBV9 and TRBJ2-7, is DSGVTQTPKHLITATGQRVTLRCSPRSGDLSVYWYQQSLDQGLQFLIQYYNGEERAKGNILERFSAQQFPDLHSELNLSSLELGDSALYFCASSVVPSTTIYEQYFGPGTRLTVT.

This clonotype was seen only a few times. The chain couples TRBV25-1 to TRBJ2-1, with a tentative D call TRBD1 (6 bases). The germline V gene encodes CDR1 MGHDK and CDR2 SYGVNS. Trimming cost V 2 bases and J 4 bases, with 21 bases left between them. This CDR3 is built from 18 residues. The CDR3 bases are TGTGCCAGCAGTGAAGGAATACTGTCAGGGGTCGATTACAATGAGCAGTTCTTC. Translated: CASSEGILSGVDYNEQFF.

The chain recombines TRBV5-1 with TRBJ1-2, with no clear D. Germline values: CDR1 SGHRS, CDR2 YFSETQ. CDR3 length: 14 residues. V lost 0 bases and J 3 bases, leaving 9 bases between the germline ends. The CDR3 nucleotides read TGCGCCAGCAGCTTGGAGTCTCTTGACTATGGCTACACCTTC. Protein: CASSLESLDYGYTF.

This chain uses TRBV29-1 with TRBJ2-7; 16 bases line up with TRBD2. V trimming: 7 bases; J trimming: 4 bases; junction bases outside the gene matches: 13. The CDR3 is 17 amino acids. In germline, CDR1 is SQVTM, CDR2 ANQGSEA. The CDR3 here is CSAAVPGLAGGPYEQYF. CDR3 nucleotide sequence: TGCAGCGCCGCGGTCCCGGGACTAGCGGGAGGGCCGTACGAGCAGTACTTC.

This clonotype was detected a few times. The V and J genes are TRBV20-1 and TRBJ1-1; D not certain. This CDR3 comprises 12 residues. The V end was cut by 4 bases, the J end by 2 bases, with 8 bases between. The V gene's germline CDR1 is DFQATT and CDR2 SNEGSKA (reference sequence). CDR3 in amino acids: CSAKRQNTEAFF. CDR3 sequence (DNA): TGCAGTGCTAAAAGACAAAACACTGAAGCTTTCTTT.

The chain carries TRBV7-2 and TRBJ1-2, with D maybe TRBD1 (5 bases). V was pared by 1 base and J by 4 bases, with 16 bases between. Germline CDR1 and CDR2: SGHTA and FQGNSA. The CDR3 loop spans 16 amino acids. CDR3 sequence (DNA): TGTGCCAGCAGCTTAGATTGGCTGGGGCCCCCCTATGGCTACACCTTC. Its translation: CASSLDWLGPPYGYTF.

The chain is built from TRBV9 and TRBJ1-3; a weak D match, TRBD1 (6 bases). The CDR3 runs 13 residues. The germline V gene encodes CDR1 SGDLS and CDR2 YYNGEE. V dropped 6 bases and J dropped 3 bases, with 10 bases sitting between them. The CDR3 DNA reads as TGTGCCAGCAACCCAGGGGTTGGAAACACCATATATTTT. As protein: CASNPGVGNTIYF.

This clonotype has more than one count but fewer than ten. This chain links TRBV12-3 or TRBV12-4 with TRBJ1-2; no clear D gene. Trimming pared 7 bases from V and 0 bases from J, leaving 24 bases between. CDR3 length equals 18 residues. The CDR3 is CASTQDPRAGGTNYGYTF. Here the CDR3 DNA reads TGTGCCAGCACCCAGGACCCACGGGCGGGCGGTACTAACTATGGCTACACCTTC.

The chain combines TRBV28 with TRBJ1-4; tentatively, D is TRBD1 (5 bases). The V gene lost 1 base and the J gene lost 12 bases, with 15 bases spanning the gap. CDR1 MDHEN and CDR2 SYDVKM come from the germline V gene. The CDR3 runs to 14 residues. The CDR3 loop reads CASSLSTWGNELFF. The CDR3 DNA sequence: TGTGCCAGCAGTTTATCCACTTGGGGGAACGAACTGTTTTTT.

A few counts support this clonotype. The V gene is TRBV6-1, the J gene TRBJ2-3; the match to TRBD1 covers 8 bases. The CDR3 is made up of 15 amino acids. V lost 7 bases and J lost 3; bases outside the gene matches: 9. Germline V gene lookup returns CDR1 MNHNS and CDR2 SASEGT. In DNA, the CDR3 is TGTGCCAGCATGAACAGGGGGGATTTTACAGATACGCAGTATTTT. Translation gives CASMNRGDFTDTQYF.

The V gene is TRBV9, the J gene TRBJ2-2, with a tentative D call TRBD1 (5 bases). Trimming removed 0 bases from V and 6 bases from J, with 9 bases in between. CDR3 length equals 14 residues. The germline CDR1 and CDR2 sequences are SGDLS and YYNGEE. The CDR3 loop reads CASSVEQGAGELFF. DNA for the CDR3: TGTGCCAGCAGCGTAGAACAAGGGGCCGGGGAGCTGTTTTTT.